The 26 T cell receptor beta chains below were found in one sample sequenced in a study of PD-1 blockade in classical Hodgkin lymphoma. Time point meaning: newly diagnosed, previously untreated cHL patient sample. Negative selection with magnetic separation was used to purify CD4+ T cells from thawed PBMCs. Only in-frame clones appear in the TCRdb table, and some are missing; sequencing was by immunoSEQ multiplex PCR. Of 25,000 to 30,000 clones in the sample, 70% to 90% were seen once. The sample consisted of CD4+ T cells from blood. All receptors derive from a human donor with classical Hodgkin lymphoma.

This chain connects TRBV9 to TRBJ2-5; D uncertain. The CDR3 runs 13 residues. Trimming stripped 4 bases from V and 1 base from J, with 8 bases between. CDR1 SGDLS and CDR2 YYNGEE come from the germline V gene. The CDR3, as DNA: TGTGCCAGCAGCCGGGCTAGCCAAGAGACCCAGTACTTC. It is translated as CASSRASQETQYF.

In this sample, this clone turned up once. The J gene is TRBJ2-7, the V gene TRBV6-5; D is unresolved. CDR3 length: 14 amino acids. V was clipped by 5 bases and J by 2 bases, with 13 bases between them. CDR1 and CDR2 from the germline V gene are MNHEY and SVGAGI. Written as DNA, the CDR3 is TGTGCCAGCAGTGTGGATCGGTTCCCCTACGAGCAGTACTTC. Amino acid sequence: CASSVDRFPYEQYF.

J is TRBJ2-7 and V is TRBV7-2; D perhaps matches TRBD2 (6 bases). Germline CDR1 SGHTA, CDR2 FQGNSA. V shed 1 base and J shed 2 bases, with 18 bases lying between them. The CDR3 contains 17 residues. CDR3: CASSLVGASERTYEQYF. In DNA, the CDR3 is TGTGCCAGCAGCTTAGTAGGGGCTAGCGAACGGACCTACGAGCAGTACTTC. Looking up the rest from reference TRBV7-2 and TRBJ2-7 gives the full variable domain: GAGVSQSPSNKVTEKGKDVELRCDPISGHTALYWYRQSLGQGLEFLIYFQGNSAPDKSGLPSDRFSAERTGGSVSTLTIQRTQQEDSAVYLCASSLVGASERTYEQYFGPGTRLTVT.

This chain joins TRBV19 and TRBJ2-5; 8 bases agree with TRBD2. The germline CDR1 and CDR2 sequences are LNHDA and SQIVND (reference sequence). This CDR3 has 17 amino acids. The CDR3 DNA reads as TGTGCGAGTGGGAGGGGACTAGGCATCGGCGGCCAAGAGACCCAGTACTTC. Amino acid sequence: CASGRGLGIGGQETQYF.

The chain couples TRBV11-2 to TRBJ2-3; D uncertain. Trimming stripped 3 bases from V and 2 bases from J, with 15 bases between. This CDR3 has 16 amino acids. CDR1 SGHAT and CDR2 FQNNGV come from the germline V gene. The CDR3 region is CASSFLRLSPTDTQYF. CDR3 in DNA: TGTGCCAGCAGCTTTTTACGACTTTCCCCCACAGATACGCAGTATTTT.

The count of this clone is one. This sequence joins TRBV19 and TRBJ2-1, with 8 bases matching TRBD2. The CDR3 totals 15 residues. Trimming removed 3 bases from V and 6 bases from J; junction bases left unmatched: 7. Germline values: CDR1 LNHDA, CDR2 SQIVND (reference sequence). The CDR3 loop is CASSMQAGVGNEQFF. CDR3 DNA: TGTGCCAGTAGTATGCAAGCGGGAGTGGGCAATGAGCAGTTCTTC.

This clone appeared a few times. The chain employs TRBV7-9 and TRBJ1-2; 7 nucleotides agree with TRBD1. CDR1 is SEHNR and CDR2 is FQNEAQ in the germline V gene (reference sequence). CDR3 length equals 16 residues. Trimming took 1 base from V and 4 from J; bases not matched to a gene: 9. The CDR3 is CASSLEGSGGGYGYTF. Here the CDR3 DNA reads TGTGCCAGCAGCTTAGAAGGTTCAGGGGGAGGCTATGGCTACACCTTC.

The chain is built from TRBV9 and TRBJ2-1, with D unclear. Germline loops: CDR1 SGDLS, CDR2 YYNGEE. This CDR3 has 16 residues. V was pared by 0 bases and J by 0 bases, with 10 bases between. This CDR3 reads CASSVDGFSSYNEQFF. The CDR3 nucleotides are TGTGCCAGCAGCGTAGATGGATTCAGCTCCTACAATGAGCAGTTCTTC. Complete variable domain (other parts from reference TRBV9 and TRBJ2-1): DSGVTQTPKHLITATGQRVTLRCSPRSGDLSVYWYQQSLDQGLQFLIQYYNGEERAKGNILERFSAQQFPDLHSELNLSSLELGDSALYFCASSVDGFSSYNEQFFGPGTRLTVL.

V usage is TRBV27 and J usage is TRBJ2-2, with 9 bases identical to TRBD1. The germline CDR1 and CDR2 sequences are MNHEY and SMNVEV (reference sequence). The CDR3 is 15 amino acids. J lost 5 bases, V lost 8 bases, and 9 bases had no gene match. This chain's CDR3 is CASASTGTGTGELFF. CDR3 nucleotides: TGTGCCAGCGCATCGACCGGGACAGGGACCGGGGAGCTGTTTTTT.

The V and J genes are TRBV5-1 and TRBJ2-2; 7 bases line up with TRBD2. The CDR3 is made up of 15 amino acids. Germline V gene sequence: CDR1 SGHRS, CDR2 YFSETQ. Trimming removed 1 base from V and 10 bases from J; junction bases left unmatched: 10. This chain's CDR3 is CASSLIAGRETELFF. CDR3 nucleotide sequence: TGCGCCAGCAGCTTGATCGCGGGGCGGGAGACGGAGCTGTTTTTT.

V gene TRBV5-6 combines with J gene TRBJ2-3; 13 bases map to TRBD2. This CDR3 contains 13 residues. The ends lost 7 bases at V and 4 bases at J; junction bases unmatched: 0. Germline values: CDR1 SGHDT, CDR2 YYEEEE. This CDR3 reads CASGLAGADTQYF. In DNA form, the CDR3 reads TGTGCCAGCGGACTAGCGGGAGCAGATACGCAGTATTTT.

This clone appeared once. The chain uses TRBV29-1 and TRBJ2-3; TRBD1 might be the D (6 bases). The length of the CDR3 is 14 residues. The V end lost 4 bases, the J end lost 0 bases, and 11 bases lay between the germline ends. The germline V gene has CDR1 SQVTM and CDR2 ANQGSEA. The CDR3 DNA sequence: TGCAGCGTTGCTCAGGGGATTAGCACAGATACGCAGTATTTT. It translates to CSVAQGISTDTQYF.

This sequence joins TRBV7-6 and TRBJ2-7, with D perhaps matching TRBD2 (5 bases). Trimming cost V 2 bases and J 0 bases, with 11 bases left between them. The CDR3 consists of 15 residues. Per the germline V gene, CDR1 is SGHVS and CDR2 is FNYEAQ. CDR3 protein: CASSLSAGDSYEQYF. DNA of the CDR3: TGTGCCAGCAGCTTATCGGCGGGTGACTCCTACGAGCAGTACTTC.

This clone was seen only once. V and J are TRBV5-1 and TRBJ1-3, with D perhaps TRBD1 (5 bases). CDR3 length equals 16 residues. V shed 0 bases and J shed 1 base, with 11 bases lying between them. Germline V lookup: CDR1 SGHRS, CDR2 YFSETQ. The CDR3 region is CASSLVFGGSGNTIYF. The CDR3 bases are TGCGCCAGCAGCTTGGTGTTTGGGGGTTCTGGAAACACCATATATTTT.

This chain links TRBV5-4 with TRBJ2-7, with 8 nucleotides matching TRBD1. CDR1 and CDR2 (germline): SGHNT, YYREEE (reference sequence). The CDR3 covers 16 residues. Trimming took 4 bases from V and 1 from J; bases not matched to a gene: 10. In nucleotides, the CDR3 is TGTGCCAGCAGCGGAACAGGGGGTGGGAGATCCTACGAGCAGTACTTC. This sequence encodes CASSGTGGGRSYEQYF.

This sequence joins TRBV2 and TRBJ2-1; D gene unclear. CDR3 length equals 11 residues. Germline loops: CDR1 SNHLY, CDR2 FYNNEI. V lost 1 base and J 10 bases, leaving 5 bases between the germline ends. CDR3 sequence reads: CASSEVREQFF. In DNA form, the CDR3 reads TGTGCCAGCAGTGAAGTGAGGGAGCAGTTCTTC.

The genes are TRBV30 and TRBJ1-6; D is uncertain. Germline V CDR1 and CDR2: GTSNPN, SVGIG (reference sequence). The CDR3 length is 14 residues. Trimming removed 0 bases at V and 8 bases at J, with 11 bases between. DNA of the CDR3: TGTGCCTGGAGTGTAAACAGTAAAGATTCACCCCTCCACTTT. This translates into CAWSVNSKDSPLHF.

This clone has only one observation. The chain uses TRBV7-2 and TRBJ2-7; 8 bases are shared with TRBD1. The CDR3 runs to 14 residues. Germline-derived CDR1 and CDR2 are SGHTA and FQGNSA. Trimming took 8 bases from V and 2 from J; bases not matched to a gene: 8. For the CDR3, the DNA is TGTGCCAGCGGCAACCCGGGACAGGCCTACGAGCAGTACTTC. Translation: CASGNPGQAYEQYF. Looking up the rest from reference TRBV7-2 and TRBJ2-7 gives the full variable domain: GAGVSQSPSNKVTEKGKDVELRCDPISGHTALYWYRQSLGQGLEFLIYFQGNSAPDKSGLPSDRFSAERTGGSVSTLTIQRTQQEDSAVYLCASGNPGQAYEQYFGPGTRLTVT.

The chain carries TRBV27 and TRBJ2-3; 7 positions match TRBD2. This CDR3 is built from 14 residues. Germline V gene lookup returns CDR1 MNHEY and CDR2 SMNVEV (reference sequence). V shed 3 bases and J 6 bases; nucleotides not matched to a gene: 6. In DNA, the CDR3 is TGTGCCAGCAGTTTGTCGGGAGGCGTGGATACGCAGTATTTT. Its translation is CASSLSGGVDTQYF.

This chain uses TRBV6-1 with TRBJ2-1; D is perhaps TRBD2 (5 bases). From germline, CDR1 is MNHNS and CDR2 SASEGT. Deletions cut 2 bases from V and 0 bases from J, with 14 bases between. CDR3 length: 17 residues. This chain's CDR3 is CASSEWERSSSYNEQFF. CDR3 in DNA: TGTGCCAGCAGTGAATGGGAGCGGAGTAGCTCCTACAATGAGCAGTTCTTC.

V is TRBV6-6 and J is TRBJ2-5, with D maybe TRBD2 (5 bases). The CDR3 has 13 amino acids. Germline V gives CDR1 MNHNY, CDR2 SVGAGI (reference sequence). V lost 4 bases and J lost 4, with 10 bases in between. CDR3 region: CASSSDWGETQYF. The DNA of the CDR3 is TGTGCCAGCAGTTCGGACTGGGGAGAGACCCAGTACTTC.

The gene calls are TRBV11-2 and TRBJ1-2; 8 bases are shared with TRBD1. The CDR3 spans 13 residues. In germline, CDR1 is SGHAT, CDR2 FQNNGV. Losses at the gene ends were 6 bases for V and 7 bases for J; bases not matched to a gene: 7. CDR3 amino acids: CASSLDRVGGYTF. As DNA, the CDR3 is TGTGCCAGCAGTTTGGACAGGGTCGGTGGCTACACCTTC. The variable domain in full, with the rest retrieved from reference TRBV11-2 and TRBJ1-2, is EAGVAQSPRYKIIEKRQSVAFWCNPISGHATLYWYQQILGQGPKLLIQFQNNGVVDDSQLPKDRFSAERLKGVDSTLKIQPAKLEDSAVYLCASSLDRVGGYTFGSGTRLTVV.

The V call is TRBV28, the J call TRBJ1-4; D is unclear. V was clipped by 2 bases and J by 7 bases, with 14 bases between them. The CDR3 length is 15 residues. Germline V gene data show CDR1 as MDHEN and CDR2 as SYDVKM. CDR3 loop: CASSLGGRGGEKLFF. CDR3 coding DNA: TGTGCCAGCAGTTTAGGCGGACGAGGAGGTGAAAAACTGTTTTTT.

The chain uses TRBV9 and TRBJ2-3; 7 bases match TRBD1. CDR1 and CDR2 from the germline V gene are SGDLS and YYNGEE. The V gene end was trimmed by 5 bases and the J gene end by 5 bases; junction bases not matched to a gene: 5. CDR3 length equals 13 residues. The CDR3 region is CASSEGAGDTQYF. CDR3 DNA: TGTGCCAGCAGTGAGGGGGCAGGAGATACGCAGTATTTT.

The sample holds one count of this clone. The rearrangement links TRBV5-1 to TRBJ2-3, with TRBD2 identical over 16 bases. In germline, CDR1 is SGHRS, CDR2 YFSETQ. This CDR3 region has 18 residues. The ends lost 4 bases at V and 6 bases at J; junction bases unmatched: 11. The CDR3 protein is CASSRGTSGRAFADTQYF. Here the CDR3 DNA reads TGCGCCAGCAGCAGGGGGACTAGCGGGAGGGCATTCGCGGATACGCAGTATTTT.

The gene calls are TRBV6-1 and TRBJ2-1; perhaps TRBD1 as D (7 bases). The V end lost 3 bases, the J end lost 4 bases, and 13 bases lay between the germline ends. The CDR3 is 15 amino acids. Germline-derived CDR1 and CDR2 are MNHNS and SASEGT. CDR3: CASSEVAGGYNEQFF. The DNA of the CDR3 is TGTGCCAGCAGTGAGGTTGCAGGGGGGTACAATGAGCAGTTCTTC.